The 24 T cell receptor beta chains below all came from one sample that was sequenced in a study of blood T cell repertoires in COVID-19. The data were produced by immunoSEQ multiplex PCR, yet TCRdb's version contains in-frame clones alone and is incomplete. The data hold over 200,000 clones, with roughly 76% observed a single time. Specimen: peripheral blood. Receptors originate from a human donor in a cohort sampled during active COVID-19.

This clone was counted only a few times. The V call is TRBV4-1, the J call TRBJ2-7; D is unclear. CDR3 length: 15 residues. Trimming cost V 1 base and J 0 bases, with 10 bases left between them. The germline V gene has CDR1 MGHRA and CDR2 YSYEKL. The CDR3: CASSQAGFSSYEQYF. CDR3 coding DNA: TGCGCCAGCAGCCAAGCCGGGTTTAGCTCCTACGAGCAGTACTTC.

This clone was seen more than once but under ten times. The J gene is TRBJ2-7, the V gene TRBV27; TRBD2 might be the D (6 bases). The ends were cut back, 3 bases at V and 2 bases at J, with 8 bases in the middle. The CDR3 has 13 residues. The germline V gene has CDR1 MNHEY and CDR2 SMNVEV (reference sequence). The CDR3 protein is CASSFGGTYEQYF. CDR3 in DNA: TGTGCCAGCAGTTTCGGCGGGACCTACGAGCAGTACTTC.

A note on this clone: An end of the junction does not agree with germline; a read error may underlie this. This chain links TRBV10-3 with TRBJ1-1, with 10 bases identical to TRBD1. The germline V gene encodes CDR1 ENHRY and CDR2 SYGVKD. The CDR3 has 13 amino acids. The CDR3 sequence is CAVSRDRGTEAFF. CDR3 nucleotide sequence: TGTGCCGTCAGCCGGGACAGGGGTACTGAAGCTTTCTTT.

This chain links TRBV9 with TRBJ2-2; 9 bases are a match to TRBD2. Germline V gene lookup returns CDR1 SGDLS and CDR2 YYNGEE. J gave up 6 bases and V 0 bases, and 9 bases lay outside the gene matches. The CDR3 loop spans 17 amino acids. CDR3 residues: CASSVVGASGMSGELFF. In DNA form, the CDR3 reads TGTGCCAGCAGCGTAGTAGGGGCTAGCGGGATGTCCGGGGAGCTGTTTTTT.

This chain uses TRBV6-5 with TRBJ1-2; maybe TRBD1 (5 bases). The CDR3 is made up of 16 amino acids. CDR1 is MNHEY and CDR2 is SVGAGI in the germline V gene. V dropped 0 bases and J dropped 7 bases, with 18 bases sitting between them. CDR3 protein: CASSYSWGQAGAGYTF. CDR3 in DNA: TGTGCCAGCAGTTACTCGTGGGGTCAAGCTGGGGCTGGCTACACCTTC.

This chain uses TRBV5-1 with TRBJ2-7; 7 bases line up with TRBD1. Germline V gives CDR1 SGHRS, CDR2 YFSETQ. This CDR3 is 14 amino acids long. With V trimmed by 5 bases and J by 0 bases, 5 bases remained unmatched. The chain's CDR3 is CASRFTGDSYEQYF. The CDR3 DNA is TGCGCCAGCAGGTTTACAGGGGACTCCTACGAGCAGTACTTC.

The chain combines TRBV7-2 with TRBJ2-7; TRBD2 matches 11 bases. Losses at the gene ends were 0 bases for V and 4 bases for J; bases not matched to a gene: 2. The CDR3 covers 15 residues. Germline values: CDR1 SGHTA, CDR2 FQGNSA. The CDR3 sequence: CASSLASGRVYEQYF. The CDR3 DNA reads TGTGCCAGCAGCTTAGCTAGCGGGAGGGTGTACGAGCAGTACTTC.

This rearrangement joins TRBV7-8 to TRBJ1-5; no firm D call. The CDR3 covers 14 residues. The germline V gene encodes CDR1 SGHVS and CDR2 FQNEAQ. Trimming left V 4 bases short and J 0 bases short, with 7 bases between. CDR3 region: CASSSFSSNQPQHF. The CDR3 DNA reads TGTGCCAGCAGCTCATTCAGTAGCAATCAGCCCCAGCATTTT. Together with reference TRBV7-8 and TRBJ1-5, the CDR3 gives the full variable domain: GAGVSQSPRYKVAKRGQDVALRCDPISGHVSLFWYQQALGQGPEFLTYFQNEAQLDKSGLPSDRFFAERPEGSVSTLKIQRTQQEDSAVYLCASSSFSSNQPQHFGDGTRLSIL.

This clone was detected once. V gene TRBV7-8 combines with J gene TRBJ1-1; maybe TRBD1 (5 bases). In germline, CDR1 is SGHVS, CDR2 FQNEAQ. This CDR3 is built from 14 residues. The ends were cut back, 2 bases at V and 0 bases at J, with 7 bases in the middle. The CDR3 is CASSLRDLNTEAFF. The CDR3, as DNA: TGTGCCAGCAGCTTAAGGGACTTGAACACTGAAGCTTTCTTT.

The chain links TRBV20-1 to TRBJ2-7; 10 positions agree with TRBD1. CDR3 length equals 15 residues. The ends lost 3 bases at V and 5 bases at J; junction bases unmatched: 10. Germline V gene sequence: CDR1 DFQATT, CDR2 SNEGSKA (reference sequence). The CDR3 is CSASARDRGLDEQYF. CDR3 nucleotide sequence: TGCAGTGCTAGTGCAAGGGACAGGGGTTTAGACGAGCAGTACTTC.

This clone was counted only a few times. CDR3 in amino acids: CASRGDSNYGYTF. DNA for the CDR3: TGTGCCAGTAGGGGGGACAGTAACTATGGCTACACCTTC. The chain couples TRBV2 to TRBJ1-2; 7 bases fit TRBD1. The CDR3 runs to 13 residues. Germline lookup yields CDR1 SNHLY and CDR2 FYNNEI. The V gene end was trimmed by 9 bases and the J gene end by 1 base; junction bases not matched to a gene: 5.

This chain connects TRBV19 to TRBJ2-6; 10 bases align to TRBD1. CDR1 is LNHDA, CDR2 SQIVND, per germline (reference sequence). This CDR3 has 18 amino acids. V shed 5 bases, J shed 0 bases, and the junction held 7 bases outside the gene matches. CDR3 nucleotides: TGTGCCAGTAGTGCTCGGGACAGGGGAAACTCTGGGGCCAACGTCCTGACTTTC. This encodes CASSARDRGNSGANVLTF.

The CDR3: CASSYAGLIYEQYF. Here the CDR3 DNA reads TGTGCCAGCAGTTACGCCGGACTCATCTACGAGCAGTACTTC. The rearrangement joins TRBV6-2 or TRBV6-3 to TRBJ2-7; tentatively, D is TRBD2 (5 bases). Germline CDR1 MNHEY, CDR2 SVGEGT. V was cut by 2 bases and J by 3 bases, with 11 bases left in between. The CDR3 is 14 residues long.

V usage is TRBV11-2 and J usage is TRBJ2-1, with D perhaps matching TRBD2 (5 bases). Per germline, CDR1 SGHAT and CDR2 FQNNGV. This CDR3 comprises 14 residues. Trimming left V 4 bases short and J 0 bases short, with 7 bases between. CDR3: CASSWRSSYNEQFF. The CDR3 bases are TGTGCCAGCAGCTGGAGGAGCTCCTACAATGAGCAGTTCTTC.

The chain couples TRBV7-2 to TRBJ2-5, with D possibly matching TRBD1 (6 bases). V was pared by 6 bases and J by 4 bases, with 12 bases between. There are 13 residues in the CDR3. Germline values: CDR1 SGHTA, CDR2 FQGNSA. CDR3: CASSRGGLETQYF. The CDR3 DNA reads as TGTGCCAGCAGTCGAGGGGGTTTAGAGACCCAGTACTTC.

This clone was counted only a few times. The CDR3, as DNA: TGTGCCAGCAGTTTGAATTCGGGCTATGGCTACACCTTC. It codes for CASSLNSGYGYTF. The chain uses TRBV28 and TRBJ1-2; the D is unclear. This CDR3 region has 13 residues. The V end was cut by 3 bases, the J end by 4 bases, with 9 bases between. Looked up from germline, CDR1 is MDHEN and CDR2 is SYDVKM.

The chain carries TRBV2 and TRBJ2-5; TRBD2 might be the D (5 bases). V was trimmed by 4 bases and J by 5 bases, leaving 17 bases between them. Germline V gene sequence: CDR1 SNHLY, CDR2 FYNNEI. The CDR3 is 15 amino acids. In nucleotides, the CDR3 is TGTGCCAGCAGTGGGGTCGGCGGGCACGGGGAGACCCAGTACTTC. Its protein is CASSGVGGHGETQYF.

This clone was observed many times. This chain uses TRBV2 with TRBJ2-7; the match to TRBD1 covers 9 bases. Germline lookup yields CDR1 SNHLY and CDR2 FYNNEI. J lost 3 bases, V lost 8 bases, and 8 bases had no gene match. The CDR3 has 14 amino acids. CDR3 protein: CASHIPGQGYEQYF. CDR3 nucleotide sequence: TGTGCCAGCCACATCCCGGGACAGGGCTACGAGCAGTACTTC.

This clone occurred a few times. V gene TRBV4-3 combines with J gene TRBJ2-7, with 7 positions matching TRBD2. The germline V gene has CDR1 LGHNA and CDR2 YSLEER. The CDR3 totals 15 residues. J gave up 1 base and V 0 bases, and 3 bases lay outside the gene matches. The CDR3 DNA reads TGCGCCAGCAGCCAAGAGGGGGGGGGTTCCTACGAGCAGTACTTC. Amino acids: CASSQEGGGSYEQYF.

The chain is built from TRBV6-2 or TRBV6-3 and TRBJ1-2; D may be TRBD1 (6 bases). The germline V gene has CDR1 MNHEY and CDR2 SVGEGT. The CDR3 contains 14 residues. The V end lost 6 bases, the J end lost 4 bases, and 15 bases lay between the germline ends. In nucleotides, the CDR3 is TGTGCCAGCAGCCCTACGGGACATGTCTATGGCTACACCTTC. It codes for CASSPTGHVYGYTF.

The chain has TRBV6-5 and TRBJ2-7; 7 nucleotides line up with TRBD1. Germline V lookup: CDR1 MNHEY, CDR2 SVGAGI. V lost 7 bases and J lost 2; bases outside the gene matches: 5. The CDR3 loop spans 13 amino acids. CDR3 in amino acids: CASTRTGPYEQYF. As DNA, the CDR3 is TGTGCCAGCACCCGGACAGGTCCCTACGAGCAGTACTTC.

The genes are TRBV10-3 and TRBJ2-7, with TRBD2 matching 7 bases. The germline gives CDR1 ENHRY, CDR2 SYGVKD. The CDR3 covers 17 residues. The junction had 16 bases not matched to a gene; V was cut back by 3 bases and J by 5 bases. CDR3 sequence reads: CAISDPIGGGAVDEQYF. The CDR3 region has the DNA TGTGCCATCAGTGACCCCATTGGGGGAGGGGCAGTTGACGAGCAGTACTTC.

This chain connects TRBV28 to TRBJ1-5; 7 nucleotides agree with TRBD1. The ends lost 4 bases at V and 1 base at J; junction bases unmatched: 7. CDR1 and CDR2 (germline): MDHEN, SYDVKM. The CDR3 extends over 16 amino acids. The CDR3 is CASSSPTGQSNQPQHF. The CDR3, as DNA: TGTGCCAGCAGTTCCCCGACAGGGCAAAGCAATCAGCCCCAGCATTTT.

This clone was detected once. This chain connects TRBV2 to TRBJ1-3; the D gene is possibly TRBD1 (5 bases). CDR1 and CDR2 from the germline V gene are SNHLY and FYNNEI. With 9 bases removed from V and 4 bases from J, the gap between germline ends came to 16 bases. The CDR3 is 14 amino acids. CDR3 in DNA: TGTGCCAGTATTCACGGGGGTTCCGGAAACACCATATATTTT. The encoded protein is CASIHGGSGNTIYF.